The clone carrying this T cell receptor (beta chain) has a handful of counts. Its target is not known. The sample originates from a study of T-cell reconstitution after alpha-beta-depleted transplantation in children. Study-level results: The main origin of T-cell counts and diversity one year after transplant was newly produced T cells. From surviving recipient T cells and thymic progenitors came the high day-60 TCRbeta diversity observed in some patients.

The TCRbeta library incorporated unique molecular identifiers. MiXCR, applied by TCRdb to the PCR reads, yields one record per CDR3 protein. The sample has 800,000 to 1,000,000 distinct CDR3 sequences, about 31% seen once; the top ten hold roughly 31%. This TCR was sampled from a boy in the first two years of life who had a stem cell transplant for SCID, so the T cells may come from the graft donor. Sequences were derived from PBMCs, mostly from graft donor cells, sampled 360 days after TCRalphabeta/CD19-depleted stem cell transplant.

The CDR3 protein is CSASRDRANTEAFF. The CDR3 DNA is TGCAGTGCTAGCAGGGACAGGGCTAACACTGAAGCTTTCTTT. The genes are TRBV20-1 and TRBJ1-1, with 9 nucleotides matching TRBD1. CDR3 length equals 14 residues. Per germline, CDR1 DFQATT and CDR2 SNEGSKA (reference sequence). The V gene end was trimmed by 3 bases and the J gene end by 2 bases; junction bases not matched to a gene: 4.